This paragraph covers one T cell receptor beta chain sequence. Produced via immunoSEQ multiplex PCR; TCRdb's table is partial and in-frame only. The sample holds fewer than 40,000 clones, approximately 91% seen once. The data belong to a study of glioma-infiltrating T cells after dendritic cell vaccination. The source of this sequence is a human donor with glioblastoma. Sequencing was performed on blood, taken before dendritic cell vaccination.

The CDR3 loop is CASKEGAGNEQFF. Here the CDR3 DNA reads TGTGCCAGTAAGGAGGGGGCGGGGAATGAGCAGTTCTTC. The chain recombines TRBV19 with TRBJ2-1, with TRBD1 as a possible D gene (7 bases). V was pared by 7 bases and J by 7 bases, with 14 bases between. The CDR3 spans 13 residues. Per the germline V gene, CDR1 is LNHDA and CDR2 is SQIVND (reference sequence). The full variable domain, completed using reference TRBV19 and TRBJ2-1, is DGGITQSPKYLFRKEGQNVTLSCEQNLNHDAMYWYRQDPGQGLRLIYYSQIVNDFQKGDIAEGYSVSREKKESFPLTVTSAQKNPTAFYLCASKEGAGNEQFFGPGTRLTVL.